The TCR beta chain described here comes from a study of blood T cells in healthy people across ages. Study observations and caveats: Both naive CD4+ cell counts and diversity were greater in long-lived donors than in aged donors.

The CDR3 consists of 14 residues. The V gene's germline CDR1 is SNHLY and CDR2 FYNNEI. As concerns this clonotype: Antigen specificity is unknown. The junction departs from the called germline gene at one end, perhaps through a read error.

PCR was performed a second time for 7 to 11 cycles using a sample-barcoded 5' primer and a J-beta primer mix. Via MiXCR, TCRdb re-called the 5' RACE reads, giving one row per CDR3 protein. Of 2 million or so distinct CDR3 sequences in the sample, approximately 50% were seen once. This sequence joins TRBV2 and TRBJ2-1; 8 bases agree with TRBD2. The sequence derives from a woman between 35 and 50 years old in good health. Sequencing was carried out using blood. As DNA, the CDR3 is TGTGCCAGCAGTAGCGGGGGTGCCTACAATGGGCAGTTCTTC. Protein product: CASSSGGAYNGQFF.